This is a list of T cell receptor beta chains from one sample in a study of blood T cell repertoires in COVID-19. Profiling relied on immunoSEQ multiplex PCR, and the TCRdb table lists in-frame clones only, not all of them. Seen here are 30,000 to 40,000 clones, roughly 84% observed once, and the top ten hold about 14%. The material sequenced was peripheral blood. These receptors came from a man in his 60s with active COVID-19. Each CDR3 is given with its conserved first and last residue. A D gene is named only where the DNA matches it firmly. Not all rows give a size; the values are once, few, many and, for expanded clones, a class.

j_call | clone_size | cdr3_length | v_call | d_call | cdr3_nt | cdr3_aa
TRBJ1-5 | once | 15 | TRBV7-9 | NA | TGTGCCAGCAGCTTACAGGGAGGGGTAAATCAGCCCCAGCATTTT | CASSLQGGVNQPQHF
TRBJ2-3 | NA | 14 | TRBV6-5 | TRBD2 | TGTGCCACTAATGGGGGGGATGGCACAGATACGCAGTATTTT | CATNGGDGTDTQYF
TRBJ2-5 | NA | 15 | TRBV5-4 | TRBD1 | TGTGCCAGCAGCTTGGGAGGGGGCGACCAAGAGACCCAGTACTTC | CASSLGGGDQETQYF
TRBJ1-1 | once | 15 | TRBV5-1 | TRBD1 | TGCGCCAGCAGCTTGTTTGGCAGGGGGTACACTGAAGCTTTCTTT | CASSLFGRGYTEAFF
TRBJ2-1 | NA | 15 | TRBV4-1 | TRBD2 | TGCGCCAGCAGCCACAGGGAGGGCCTCTACAATGAGCAGTTCTTC | CASSHREGLYNEQFF
TRBJ2-3 | once | 13 | TRBV2 | NA | TGTGCCAGCACCATGGAGTCGAGGCATACGCAGTATTTT | CASTMESRHTQYF
TRBJ2-5 | NA | 14 | TRBV18 | TRBD1 | TGTGCCAGCTCACCAACAGGGGGAGGTGAGACCCAGTACTTC | CASSPTGGGETQYF
TRBJ2-2 | NA | 16 | TRBV9 | NA | TGTGCCAGCAGCGACAGGGCAAGGGGGAACACCGGGGAGCTGTTTTTT | CASSDRARGNTGELFF
TRBJ2-7 | few | 13 | TRBV25-1 | NA | TGTGCCAGCAGTGCCCAGGGGGGCTACGAGCAGTACTTC | CASSAQGGYEQYF
TRBJ2-2 | NA | 15 | TRBV6-5 | NA | TGTGCCAGCAGTCCTTCCGGGACTCTAGCCGGGGAGCTGTTTTTT | CASSPSGTLAGELFF
TRBJ2-2 | once | 16 | TRBV7-8 | TRBD1 | TGTGCCAGCAGCTTAGCCCCAGGGGGCAACACCGGGGAGCTGTTTTTT | CASSLAPGGNTGELFF
TRBJ2-7 | NA | 13 | TRBV11-2 | NA | TGTGCCAGCAGCCTCGGGTACGGGTCCGAGCAGTACTTC | CASSLGYGSEQYF
TRBJ1-3 | once | 16 | TRBV15 | TRBD1 | TGTGCCACCAGCAGAGGGGCAGGGGGGTCCGGAAACACCATATATTTT | CATSRGAGGSGNTIYF
TRBJ2-5 | NA | 12 | TRBV6-2/TRBV6-3 | NA | TGTGCCAGCAGTTTCAGGCAAGAGACCCAGTACTTC | CASSFRQETQYF
TRBJ1-5 | NA | 15 | TRBV4-1 | NA | TGCGCCAGCAGCCAAGATTTTGGGGCGAAAGGGCCCCAGCATTTT | CASSQDFGAKGPQHF